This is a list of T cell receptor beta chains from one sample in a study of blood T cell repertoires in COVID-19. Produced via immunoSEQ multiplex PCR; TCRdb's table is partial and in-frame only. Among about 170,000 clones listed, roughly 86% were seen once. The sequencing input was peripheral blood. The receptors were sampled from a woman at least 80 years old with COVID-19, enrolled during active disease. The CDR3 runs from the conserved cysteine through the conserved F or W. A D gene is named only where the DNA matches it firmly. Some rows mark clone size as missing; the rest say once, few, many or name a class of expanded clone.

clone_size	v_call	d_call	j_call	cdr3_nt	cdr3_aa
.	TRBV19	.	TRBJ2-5	TGTGCCAGTAGTCGAAGACAGGACCAAGAGACCCAGTACTTC	CASSRRQDQETQYF
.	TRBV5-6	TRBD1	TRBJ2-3	TGTGCCAGCAGCTGGGGGACAGGGGATTTAGATACGCAGTATTTT	CASSWGTGDLDTQYF
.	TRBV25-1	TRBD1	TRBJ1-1	TGTGCCAGCAGTGACCCGGGACAGGGGCTCGGGGCTTTCTTT	CASSDPGQGLGAFF
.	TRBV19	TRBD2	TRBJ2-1	TGTGCCAGTAGCTTGACTAGCGGGAGGTACAATGAGCAGTTCTTC	CASSLTSGRYNEQFF
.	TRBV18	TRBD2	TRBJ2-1	TGTGCCAGCTCACCTTTACGGGCTAGCGGGAGAAATGAGCAGTTCTTC	CASSPLRASGRNEQFF
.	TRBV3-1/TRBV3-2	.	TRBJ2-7	TGTGCCAGCAGCCAAGTGGCAGGGAAGGCACACTTC	CASSQVAGKAHF
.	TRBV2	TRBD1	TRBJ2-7	TGTGCCAGCAGTGCCTTCCAGGGGGTCGACTACGAGCAGTACTTC	CASSAFQGVDYEQYF
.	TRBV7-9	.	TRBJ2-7	TGTGCCAGCAGCTTAGTTGCGGAAAACGAGCAGTACTTC	CASSLVAENEQYF
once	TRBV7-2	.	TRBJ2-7	TGTGCCAGCAGCCAAGTGGGGGGGCCCCTCTCCTACGAGCAGTACTTC	CASSQVGGPLSYEQYF
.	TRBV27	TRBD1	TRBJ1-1	TGTGCCAGCAGTTTATCGCCGGGACAGGAAGCTTTCTTT	CASSLSPGQEAFF
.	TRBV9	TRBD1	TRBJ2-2	TGTGCCAGCAGGGACAGGTCGAACACCGGGGAGCTGTTTTTT	CASRDRSNTGELFF
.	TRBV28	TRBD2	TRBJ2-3	TGTGCCAGCAGTTTTAGCGGGAGGGACACAGATACGCAGTATTTT	CASSFSGRDTDTQYF
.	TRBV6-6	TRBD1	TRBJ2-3	TGTGCCAGCAGTCGACCGGGACAGTTCCAAGTGGATACGCAGTATTTT	CASSRPGQFQVDTQYF
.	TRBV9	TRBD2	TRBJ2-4	TGTGCCAGCAGCGTAGATGGTGGCGGGGGGCTAGGAAACATTCAGTACTTC	CASSVDGGGGLGNIQYF
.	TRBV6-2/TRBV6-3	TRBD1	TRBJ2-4	TGTGCCAGCAGTCAGGGGGAAGGTTGGGCCAAAAACATTCAGTACTTC	CASSQGEGWAKNIQYF
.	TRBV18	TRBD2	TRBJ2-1	TGTGCCAGCTCACCACGGACTAGCGGGGGGGGTTACAATGAGCAGTTCTTC	CASSPRTSGGGYNEQFF
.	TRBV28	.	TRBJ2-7	TGTGCCAGCAGTTTATCGGTTGTCGAGCAGTACTTC	CASSLSVVEQYF
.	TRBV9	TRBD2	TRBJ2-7	TGTGCCAGCAGTTCCCCGGGGGGGCAACCCTACGAGCAGTACTTC	CASSSPGGQPYEQYF
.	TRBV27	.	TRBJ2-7	TGTGCCAGCAGTTTATCGCGAAGGGGTCCCCACGAGCAGTACTTC	CASSLSRRGPHEQYF
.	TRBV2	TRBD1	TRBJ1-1	TGTGCCACCATGCAACAGGGGGTCGTAACTGAAGCTTTCTTT	CATMQQGVVTEAFF
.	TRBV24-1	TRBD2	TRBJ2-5	TGTGCCACCAGATCGGGACTAGCGGGGTCACAAGAGACCCAGTACTTC	CATRSGLAGSQETQYF
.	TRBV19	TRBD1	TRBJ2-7	TGTGCCAGCCGACAGGGGGCAAACTACGAGCAGTACTTC	CASRQGANYEQYF
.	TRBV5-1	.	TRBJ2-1	TGCGCCAGCAGCTTGGACAGGGCCTACAATGAGCAGTTCTTC	CASSLDRAYNEQFF
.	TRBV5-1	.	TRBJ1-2	TGCGCCAGCAGTGTATTTCAGGGTGATACTGGCTACACCTTC	CASSVFQGDTGYTF
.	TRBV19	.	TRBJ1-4	TGTGCCAGTAGTTCCGGGGGAAATGAAAAACTGTTTTTT	CASSSGGNEKLFF
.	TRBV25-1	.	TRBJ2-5	TGTGCCAGCAGTGAATTCAGGGGGGCCACAGAGACCCAGTACTTC	CASSEFRGATETQYF
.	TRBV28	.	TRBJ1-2	TGTGCCAGCAGTTGGCACCACCTGTCGGGTGGCTACACCTTC	CASSWHHLSGGYTF
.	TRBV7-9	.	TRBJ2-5	TGTGCCAGCAGCTCCGAAGAGACCCAGTACTTC	CASSSEETQYF
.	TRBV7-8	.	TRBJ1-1	TGTGCCAGCAGCCTGCTAGGAGGTTTCGTTGAAGCTTTCTTT	CASSLLGGFVEAFF
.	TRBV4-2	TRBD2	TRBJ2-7	TGTGCCAGCAGTCGCCGCGTAGCGGGGGGCCCTGACTCCTACGAGCAGTACTTC	CASSRRVAGGPDSYEQYF
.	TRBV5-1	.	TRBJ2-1	TGCGCCAGCAGCTCGGGGGGCCCCCAGTACAATGAGCAGTTCTTC	CASSSGGPQYNEQFF
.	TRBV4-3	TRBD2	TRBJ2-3	TGCGCCAGCAGCCCCCGGGGGGGGACAGATACGCAGTATTTT	CASSPRGGTDTQYF
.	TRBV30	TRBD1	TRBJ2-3	TGTGCCTGGAGCCGAGATAGAGCAGGGGGCGGCACAGATACGCAGTATTTT	CAWSRDRAGGGTDTQYF
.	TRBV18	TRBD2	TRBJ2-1	TGTGCCAGCTCACCGGGACTAGGCATCAATGAGCAGTTCTTC	CASSPGLGINEQFF
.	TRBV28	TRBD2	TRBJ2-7	TGTGCCAGCAGTCCATTCACCGGTGTGGGGCTAGCGGGAGGGCGCTACGAGCAGTACTTC	CASSPFTGVGLAGGRYEQYF
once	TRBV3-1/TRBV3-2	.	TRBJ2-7	TGTGCCAGCAGCCCCTCTTGGGGAGCCCCCCCCGAGCAGTACTTC	CASSPSWGAPPEQYF
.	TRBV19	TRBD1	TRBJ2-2	TGTGCCACCAGAAGCTCTCGGGACAGACTCACCGGGGAGCTGTTTTTT	CATRSSRDRLTGELFF
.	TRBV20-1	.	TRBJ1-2	TGCAGTGCTAGTGACGGGGTCTACCTCTATGGCTACACCTTC	CSASDGVYLYGYTF
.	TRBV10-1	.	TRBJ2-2	TGCGCCAGCAGTGGGCCCACCGGGGAGCTGTTTTTT	CASSGPTGELFF
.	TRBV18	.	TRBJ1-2	TGTGCCAGCTCACCCCAGGCAAACTATGGCTACACCTTC	CASSPQANYGYTF
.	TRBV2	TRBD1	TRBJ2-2	TGTGCCAGCCGGGGACAGGGGGAGGGGGAGCTGTTTTTT	CASRGQGEGELFF
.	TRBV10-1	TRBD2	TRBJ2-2	TGCGCCCGAGCGGCCGGGACTAGCCCCCGAACGGGCACCGGGGAGCTGTTTTTT	CARAAGTSPRTGTGELFF
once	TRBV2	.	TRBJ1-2	TGTGCCAGCAGTCTGGCAGGGGCGGCCTATGGCTACACCTTC	CASSLAGAAYGYTF
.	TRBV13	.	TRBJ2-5	TGTGCCAGCGGGGCCGGAGAGACCCAGTACTTC	CASGAGETQYF
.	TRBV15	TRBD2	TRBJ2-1	TGTGCCACCAGCAGTGAGCGGGAGGACGAGCAGTTCTTC	CATSSEREDEQFF
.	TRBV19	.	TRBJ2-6	TGTGCCAGTAGTATCCTAGTCTCTGGGGCCAACGTCCTGACTTTC	CASSILVSGANVLTF